The rows below give T cell receptor beta chains drawn from one sample of a study of OX40 agonist ivuxolimab in advanced cancers. Libraries were prepared by immunoSEQ multiplex PCR; TCRdb keeps only in-frame clonotypes and omits some of them. The sample carries about 40,000 clones, 88% recorded once. The starting material was CD4+ or CD8+ T cells sorted from blood, obtained in a trial of the OX40 agonist ivuxolimab. These receptors were collected from an adult with an advanced solid tumor such as melanoma, head and neck, liver or kidney cancer. Both conserved end residues are part of each CDR3. D genes are given only for firm matches. The size field is filled for only some rows; it gives once, few, many or a size class.

abundance,j_gene,v_gene,d_gene,CDR3aa,CDR3nt
-,TRBJ1-5,TRBV7-9,TRBD1,CASSKTGDQPQHF,TGTGCCAGCAGCAAAACAGGGGATCAGCCCCAGCATTTT
once,TRBJ2-7,TRBV11-2,-,CASSLRDPYEQYF,TGTGCCAGCAGCTTAAGGGATCCCTACGAGCAGTACTTC
-,TRBJ2-1,TRBV7-9,-,CASSFGPLNNEQFF,TGTGCCAGCAGCTTCGGGCCACTCAACAATGAGCAGTTCTTC
-,TRBJ2-7,TRBV2,-,CASSESPGLHYEQYF,TGTGCCAGCAGTGAGTCCCCGGGACTTCACTACGAGCAGTACTTC
-,TRBJ2-5,TRBV30,TRBD1,CAWETGGWETQYF,TGTGCCTGGGAGACAGGGGGCTGGGAGACCCAGTACTTC
-,TRBJ2-7,TRBV27,-,CASSFGGLSSYEQYF,TGTGCCAGCAGTTTCGGGGGGCTGAGCTCCTACGAGCAGTACTTC
-,TRBJ2-1,TRBV7-3,-,CASSSGGSGNEQFF,TGTGCCAGCAGCTCTGGAGGTAGCGGCAATGAGCAGTTCTTC
-,TRBJ1-2,TRBV28,-,CASSLGAKNGYTF,TGTGCCAGCAGTTTAGGGGCTAAGAATGGCTACACCTTC
once,TRBJ1-2,TRBV4-1,TRBD1,CASSQTRQGTYGYTF,TGCGCCAGCAGCCAAACCCGACAGGGAACCTATGGCTACACCTTC
-,TRBJ2-7,TRBV11-2,-,CASGPYEQYF,TGTGCCAGCGGGCCCTACGAGCAGTACTTC
-,TRBJ2-7,TRBV7-8,-,CASSLGAGAGREQYF,TGTGCCAGCAGCTTAGGGGCAGGGGCCGGGAGGGAGCAGTACTTC
-,TRBJ2-1,TRBV7-9,-,CASSLAEGVYNEQFF,TGTGCCAGCAGCTTAGCGGAAGGGGTTTACAATGAGCAGTTCTTC
once,TRBJ1-2,TRBV4-1,-,CASSQDRGGIYGYTF,TGCGCCAGCAGCCAAGACCGCGGAGGCATATATGGCTACACCTTC
-,TRBJ2-1,TRBV29-1,TRBD1,CSVEDRQGGENEQFF,TGCAGCGTTGAAGATCGACAGGGGGGGGAGAATGAGCAGTTCTTC
-,TRBJ2-7,TRBV6-5,-,CASSLWEAGWTEQYF,TGTGCCAGCAGTTTGTGGGAGGCCGGTTGGACGGAGCAGTACTTC
-,TRBJ2-1,TRBV5-1,TRBD2,CASSLGLAGANNEQFF,TGCGCCAGCAGCCTGGGACTAGCGGGAGCTAACAATGAGCAGTTCTTC
-,TRBJ2-7,TRBV28,TRBD1,CASRPRQGAGEQYF,TGTGCCAGCAGACCGAGACAGGGGGCGGGCGAGCAGTACTTC
-,TRBJ2-7,TRBV28,-,CASSLLGRTYEQYF,TGTGCCAGCAGTTTATTGGGCAGAACCTACGAGCAGTACTTC
-,TRBJ2-2,TRBV4-1,-,CASSPTSGTGTGELFF,TGCGCCAGCAGCCCGACCTCCGGGACGGGCACCGGGGAGCTGTTTTTT
once,TRBJ2-7,TRBV7-2,TRBD1,CASRYYRGQYEQYF,TGTGCCAGCAGGTACTACAGGGGGCAGTACGAGCAGTACTTC
-,TRBJ2-3,TRBV6-4,TRBD2,CASSELAGGRDTQYF,TGTGCCAGCAGTGAACTAGCGGGAGGTAGAGATACGCAGTATTTT
-,TRBJ2-7,TRBV7-9,-,CASKAPQAYEQYF,TGTGCCAGCAAGGCCCCCCAGGCGTACGAGCAGTACTTC
-,TRBJ2-7,TRBV5-1,-,CASSGLRAYEQYF,TGCGCCAGCAGCGGACTGAGAGCCTACGAGCAGTACTTC
-,TRBJ1-1,TRBV19,-,CASTTGWGWNTEAFF,TGTGCCAGTACCACAGGGTGGGGGTGGAACACTGAAGCTTTCTTT
many,TRBJ2-5,TRBV29-1,-,CSVYEWETQYF,TGCAGCGTTTACGAATGGGAGACCCAGTACTTC
-,TRBJ2-2,TRBV9,-,CASSHDREVAGELFF,TGTGCCAGCAGCCATGACAGGGAGGTCGCCGGGGAGCTGTTTTTT
-,TRBJ1-1,TRBV6-4,-,CASKGSDTEAFF,TGTGCCAGCAAGGGGTCCGACACTGAAGCTTTCTTT
-,TRBJ1-5,TRBV5-1,-,CASSLTGWNQPQHF,TGCGCCAGCAGCTTGACAGGGTGGAATCAGCCCCAGCATTTT
-,TRBJ2-1,TRBV28,TRBD1,CASRFGTGGYNPYNEQFF,TGTGCCAGCAGGTTCGGGACAGGGGGGTATAACCCCTACAATGAGCAGTTCTTC
-,TRBJ2-7,TRBV13,-,CASSFPGRSGEQYF,TGTGCCAGCAGCTTCCCGGGCCGATCCGGAGAGCAGTACTTC
-,TRBJ2-7,TRBV5-6,TRBD2,CASSLLAGGPYEQYF,TGTGCCAGCAGTCTTCTAGCGGGAGGGCCCTACGAGCAGTACTTC
-,TRBJ2-7,TRBV19,-,CASSTRGPYEQYF,TGTGCCAGTAGTACCAGGGGTCCCTACGAGCAGTACTTC
few,TRBJ2-7,TRBV19,TRBD1,CASSLGTGIHEQYF,TGTGCCAGTAGTCTTGGGACAGGGATCCACGAGCAGTACTTC
-,TRBJ1-1,TRBV13,TRBD1,CASSLGTGGANTEAFF,TGTGCCAGCAGCCTCGGGACAGGGGGCGCGAACACTGAAGCTTTCTTT
-,TRBJ1-5,TRBV5-8,TRBD1,CASSYAGQSNQPQHF,TGTGCCAGCAGCTATGCGGGACAGAGCAATCAGCCCCAGCATTTT
-,TRBJ2-7,TRBV28,-,CATYRLGGYEQYF,TGTGCCACCTACCGACTAGGGGGCTACGAGCAGTACTTC
-,TRBJ1-4,TRBV4-1,-,CASLSVTGATNEKLFF,TGCGCCAGCCTCTCCGTGACAGGAGCAACTAATGAAAAACTGTTTTTT
once,TRBJ2-3,TRBV7-3,-,CASSSVGGNTDTQYF,TGTGCCAGCAGCTCCGTAGGGGGGAACACAGATACGCAGTATTTT
-,TRBJ2-5,TRBV6-6,-,CASSYSNRPQETQYF,TGTGCCAGCAGTTACTCGAATAGGCCCCAAGAGACCCAGTACTTC
once,TRBJ2-7,TRBV27,TRBD2,CASANGAGGFYEQYF,TGTGCCAGCGCCAATGGTGCGGGAGGGTTTTACGAGCAGTACTTC
-,TRBJ2-1,TRBV6-5,-,CASGGAVNEQFF,TGTGCCAGCGGGGGGGCAGTTAATGAGCAGTTCTTC
once,TRBJ2-7,TRBV27,TRBD1,CASRKGDRVSEQYF,TGTGCCAGCAGAAAAGGAGACAGGGTAAGCGAGCAGTACTTC
-,TRBJ1-3,TRBV5-4,-,CASSLGLSGNTIYF,TGTGCCAGCAGCTTGGGGCTCTCTGGAAACACCATATATTTT
-,TRBJ2-2,TRBV6-1,-,CASSDVGVGELFF,TGTGCCAGCAGTGACGTCGGGGTCGGGGAGCTGTTTTTT
-,TRBJ2-1,TRBV6-6,-,CASSYATTYNEQFF,TGTGCCAGCAGTTACGCCACTACCTACAATGAGCAGTTCTTC
-,TRBJ2-7,TRBV6-6,-,CASRLRGGGYEQYF,TGTGCCAGCAGACTCCGAGGGGGGGGCTACGAGCAGTACTTC
-,TRBJ2-7,TRBV6-1,-,CASSEFGSTYEQYF,TGTGCCAGCAGTGAATTTGGCTCTACCTACGAGCAGTACTTC
-,TRBJ2-1,TRBV27,-,CASSLHGNEQFF,TGTGCCAGCAGTTTACACGGCAATGAGCAGTTCTTC